This T cell receptor beta chain was identified in a study of T-cell memory formation after mild COVID-19. Background on the study: TCR clusters were largely donor specific.

The length of the CDR3 is 13 residues. Deletions cut 1 base from V and 5 bases from J, with 8 bases between. CDR1 and CDR2 (germline): SGHAT, FQNNGV. TCR alpha and TCR beta cDNA libraries with sample barcodes and UMIs came from 5'RACE using constant-segment primers. TCRdb re-derived calls from the 5' RACE reads in MiXCR, one entry per CDR3 protein. The sample has 150,000 or so distinct CDR3 sequences, roughly a third seen once. Findings and caveats of the study: Shrinking CD4+ clones were chiefly CM and EM; CD8+ ones were chiefly EMRA. SARS-CoV-2 specificity was not confirmed for second-wave clones peaking on day 37.

In regard to this clonotype: As yet, its antigen is unknown.

This chain uses TRBV11-2 with TRBJ1-1; D gene unclear. This clonotype was obtained from an adult woman who had mild COVID-19 (a few samples of this study predate the infection). Cell type and time point are not known. The sequenced sample was PBMCs or a T cell subset sorted from them (not recorded which). Here the CDR3 DNA reads TGTGCCAGCAGCTTAGGATCACGTACTGAAGCTTTCTTT. Translating gives CASSLGSRTEAFF.